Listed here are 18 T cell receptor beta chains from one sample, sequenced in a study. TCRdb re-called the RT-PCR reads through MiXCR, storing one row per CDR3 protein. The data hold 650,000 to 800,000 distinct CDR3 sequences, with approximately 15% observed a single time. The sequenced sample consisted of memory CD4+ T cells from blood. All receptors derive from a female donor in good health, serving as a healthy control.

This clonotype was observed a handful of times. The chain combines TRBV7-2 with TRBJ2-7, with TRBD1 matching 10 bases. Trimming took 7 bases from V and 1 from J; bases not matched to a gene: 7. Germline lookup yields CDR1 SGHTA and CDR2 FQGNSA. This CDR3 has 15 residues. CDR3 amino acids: CASTSGTGESYEQYF. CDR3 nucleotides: TGTGCCAGCACCTCCGGGACAGGGGAGTCCTACGAGCAGTACTTC. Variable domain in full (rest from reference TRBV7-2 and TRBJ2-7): GAGVSQSPSNKVTEKGKDVELRCDPISGHTALYWYRQSLGQGLEFLIYFQGNSAPDKSGLPSDRFSAERTGGSVSTLTIQRTQQEDSAVYLCASTSGTGESYEQYFGPGTRLTVT.

CDR3 DNA sequence: TGCAGCGTTGGTAGTCTCTTCTACGAGCAGTACTTC. Protein sequence: CSVGSLFYEQYF. The V and J genes are TRBV29-1 and TRBJ2-7; no clear D gene. Germline CDR1 is SQVTM and CDR2 is ANQGSEA. Deletions cut 4 bases from V and 3 bases from J, with 10 bases between. This CDR3 spans 12 amino acids.

Here the CDR3 DNA reads TGTGCCAGCAGCATACGCACGTTCGGACATGAGCAGTTCTTC. Its translation is CASSIRTFGHEQFF. The chain combines TRBV11-2 with TRBJ2-1; no clear D gene. CDR1 SGHAT and CDR2 FQNNGV come from the germline V gene. Deletions cut 5 bases from V and 8 bases from J, with 16 bases between. The CDR3 sequence is 14 residues long.

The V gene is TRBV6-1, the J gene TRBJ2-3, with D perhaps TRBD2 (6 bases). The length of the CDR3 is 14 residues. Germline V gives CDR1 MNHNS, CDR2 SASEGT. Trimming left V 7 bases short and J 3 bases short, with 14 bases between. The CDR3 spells CASTWGVGTDTQYF. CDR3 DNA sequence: TGTGCCAGCACCTGGGGGGTGGGAACAGATACGCAGTATTTT.

CDR3 sequence: CASAKKGLGDTEAFF. The CDR3 coding sequence is TGTGCCAGCGCCAAAAAGGGTCTGGGGGACACTGAAGCTTTCTTT. The chain has TRBV27 and TRBJ1-1, with D tentatively TRBD1 (5 bases). V dropped 8 bases and J dropped 3 bases, with 19 bases sitting between them. This CDR3 region has 15 residues. The germline V gene encodes CDR1 MNHEY and CDR2 SMNVEV (reference sequence).

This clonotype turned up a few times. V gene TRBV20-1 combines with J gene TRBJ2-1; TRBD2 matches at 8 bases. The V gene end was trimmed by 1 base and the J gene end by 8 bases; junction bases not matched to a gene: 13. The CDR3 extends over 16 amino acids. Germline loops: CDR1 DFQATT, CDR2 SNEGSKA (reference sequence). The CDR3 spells CSARGPSLAREDEQFF. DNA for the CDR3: TGCAGTGCTAGAGGTCCGTCGTTAGCGCGGGAGGATGAGCAGTTCTTC.

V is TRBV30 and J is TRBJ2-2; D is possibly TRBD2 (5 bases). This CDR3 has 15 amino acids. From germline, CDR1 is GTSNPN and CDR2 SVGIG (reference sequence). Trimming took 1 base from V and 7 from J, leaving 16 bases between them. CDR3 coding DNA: TGTGCCTGGAGTGAAGCCAGCGGCCTCGGCGGGGAGCTGTTTTTT. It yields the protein CAWSEASGLGGELFF. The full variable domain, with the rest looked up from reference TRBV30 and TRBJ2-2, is SQTIHQWPATLVQPVGSPLSLECTVEGTSNPNLYWYRQAAGRGLQLLFYSVGIGQISSEVPQNLSASRPQDRQFILSSKKLLLSDSGFYLCAWSEASGLGGELFFGEGSRLTVL.

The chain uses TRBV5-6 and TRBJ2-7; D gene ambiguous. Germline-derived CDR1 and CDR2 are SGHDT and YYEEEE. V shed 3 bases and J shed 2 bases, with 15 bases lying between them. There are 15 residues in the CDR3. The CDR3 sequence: CASSSDGQWTYEQYF. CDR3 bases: TGTGCCAGCAGCTCGGATGGGCAGTGGACCTACGAGCAGTACTTC.

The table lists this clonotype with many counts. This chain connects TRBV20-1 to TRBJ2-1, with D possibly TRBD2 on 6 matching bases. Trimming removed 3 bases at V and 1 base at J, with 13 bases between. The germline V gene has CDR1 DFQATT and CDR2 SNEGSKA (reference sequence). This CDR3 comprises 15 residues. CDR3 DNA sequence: TGCAGTGCTAGCGGCCTAGCGAGTTCCTACAATGAGCAGTTCTTC. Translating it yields CSASGLASSYNEQFF.

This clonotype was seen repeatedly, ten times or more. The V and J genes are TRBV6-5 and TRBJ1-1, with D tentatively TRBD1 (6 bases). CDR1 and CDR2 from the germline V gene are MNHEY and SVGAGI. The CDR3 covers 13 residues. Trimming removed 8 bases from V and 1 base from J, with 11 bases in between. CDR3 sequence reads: CASGQSKNTEAFF. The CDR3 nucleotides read TGTGCCAGCGGACAGTCCAAGAACACTGAAGCTTTCTTT.

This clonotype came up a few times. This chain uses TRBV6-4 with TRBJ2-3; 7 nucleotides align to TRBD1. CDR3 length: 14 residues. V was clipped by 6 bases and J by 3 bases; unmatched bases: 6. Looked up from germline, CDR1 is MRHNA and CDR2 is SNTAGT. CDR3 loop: CASRETGRTDTQYF. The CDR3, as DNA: TGTGCCAGCAGGGAGACAGGGAGAACAGATACGCAGTATTTT.

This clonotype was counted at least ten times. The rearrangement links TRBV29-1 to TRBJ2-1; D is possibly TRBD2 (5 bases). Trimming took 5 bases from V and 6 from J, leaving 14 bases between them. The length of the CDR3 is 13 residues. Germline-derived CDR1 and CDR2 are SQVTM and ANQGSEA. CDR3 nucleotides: TGCAGCGTTACCCCCGGCGGGCGCAATGAGCAGTTCTTC. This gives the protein CSVTPGGRNEQFF.

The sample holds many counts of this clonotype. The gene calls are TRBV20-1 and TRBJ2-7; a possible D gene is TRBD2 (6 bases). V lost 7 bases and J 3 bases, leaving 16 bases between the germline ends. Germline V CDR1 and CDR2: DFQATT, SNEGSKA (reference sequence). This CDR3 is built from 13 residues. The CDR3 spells CSVKGLANYEQYF. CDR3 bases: TGCAGTGTTAAGGGGCTAGCGAACTACGAGCAGTACTTC.

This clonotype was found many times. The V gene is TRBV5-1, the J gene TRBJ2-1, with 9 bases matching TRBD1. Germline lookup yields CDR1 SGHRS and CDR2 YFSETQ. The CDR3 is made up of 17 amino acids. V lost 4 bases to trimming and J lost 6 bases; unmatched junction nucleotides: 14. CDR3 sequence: CASSDGGRTGDLNEQFF. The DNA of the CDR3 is TGCGCCAGCAGCGATGGGGGGCGGACAGGGGATCTCAATGAGCAGTTCTTC.

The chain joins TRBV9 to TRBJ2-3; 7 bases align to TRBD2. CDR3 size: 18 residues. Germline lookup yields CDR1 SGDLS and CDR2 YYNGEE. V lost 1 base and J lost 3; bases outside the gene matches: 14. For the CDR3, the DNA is TGTGCCAGCAGCGTAAAATACAACGGACTAGTCGGGACAGATACGCAGTATTTT. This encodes CASSVKYNGLVGTDTQYF.

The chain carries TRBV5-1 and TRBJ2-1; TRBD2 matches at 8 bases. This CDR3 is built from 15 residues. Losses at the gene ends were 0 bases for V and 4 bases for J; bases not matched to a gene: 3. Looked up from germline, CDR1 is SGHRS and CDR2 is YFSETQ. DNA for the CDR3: TGCGCCAGCAGCTTGGCGACTAGCGCTTACAATGAGCAGTTCTTC. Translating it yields CASSLATSAYNEQFF. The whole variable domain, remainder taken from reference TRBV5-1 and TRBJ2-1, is KAGVTQTPRYLIKTRGQQVTLSCSPISGHRSVSWYQQTPGQGLQFLFEYFSETQRNKGNFPGRFSGRQFSNSRSEMNVSTLELGDSALYLCASSLATSAYNEQFFGPGTRLTVL.

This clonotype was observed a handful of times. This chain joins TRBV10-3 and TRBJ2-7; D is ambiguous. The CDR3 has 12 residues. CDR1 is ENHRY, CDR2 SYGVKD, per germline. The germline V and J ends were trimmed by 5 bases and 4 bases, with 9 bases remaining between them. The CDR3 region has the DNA TGTGCCATCAGTACCCATCTATACGAGCAGTACTTC. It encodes CAISTHLYEQYF.

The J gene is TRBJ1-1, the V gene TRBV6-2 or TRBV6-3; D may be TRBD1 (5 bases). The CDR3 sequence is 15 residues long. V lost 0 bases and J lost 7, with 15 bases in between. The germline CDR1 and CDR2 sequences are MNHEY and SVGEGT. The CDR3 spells CASSYSSGGGGEAFF. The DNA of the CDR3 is TGTGCCAGCAGTTACTCGAGTGGTGGGGGAGGTGAAGCTTTCTTT.